This T cell receptor beta chain was observed in a study of blood T cell repertoires in COVID-19. Study context: COVID-19 samples collected from the United States, Italy and Spain covered acute and convalescent phases. Nucleic acid was either cDNA or gDNA, and it came from T cells, B-cell-depleted T cells, or PBMCs.

CDR1 is SGHDT, CDR2 YYEEEE, per germline. Trimming took 4 bases from V and 0 from J, leaving 17 bases between them. CDR3 size: 17 residues. Original processing methods: How many nucleated cells were present was estimated from reference gene primer amplification. Data came from immunoSEQ multiplex PCR; TCRdb stores just in-frame clones and leaves some out. The DNA was the basis for D and trimming; V, J and clone size are from that table. This table holds roughly 110,000 clones, about two thirds found once. The sequencing input was peripheral blood. This chain connects TRBV5-6 to TRBJ1-5; a weak D match, TRBD1 (6 bases). The clonotype originates from a human donor with acute or convalescent COVID-19. The donor label of this sample is uncertain. CDR3 sequence (DNA): TGTGCCAGCAGCCAGGGAGGGGGGATAGATAGCAATCAGCCCCAGCATTTT. Translating gives CASSQGGGIDSNQPQHF.